This T cell receptor (beta chain) appears in the sequencing data of a study of HIV-infected children after antiretroviral therapy interruption. Across the whole study: For the interruption arm, samples span week 0 through about 3 years after study end.

Looked up from germline, CDR1 is SGHAT and CDR2 is FQDESV (reference sequence). The CDR3 is made up of 14 amino acids. RNA-based 3' RACE libraries used unique molecular identifiers. One entry per CDR3 protein, called by TCRdb with MiXCR from the 3' RACE reads. This sample has more than 85,000 distinct CDR3 sequences, with 6.9% found just once. Treatment here: PENTA 11 planned treatment interruption arm or continuous ART arm. Regarding this clonotype: A much larger clone lies a single base off, so this may be a read error.

Sample: CD45RA+ CD4+ T cells from PBMCs, pooled from several time points, taken from a donor given antiretroviral therapy, either interrupted or continuous. Subset denoted: naive CD4+ CD45RA+ CD45RO- T cells. This chain connects TRBV11-1 to TRBJ2-7; D unclear. The clonotype comes from a pool of human donors with HIV. The CDR3 DNA reads TGTGCCAGCGGCTTAGGAAGGAGCTCCTACGAGCAGTACTTC. Translating it yields CASGLGRSSYEQYF. Full variable domain (remainder filled in from reference TRBV11-1 and TRBJ2-7): EAEVAQSPRYKITEKSQAVAFWCDPISGHATLYWYRQILGQGPELLVQFQDESVVDDSQLPKDRFSAERLKGVDSTLKIQPAELGDSAMYLCASGLGRSSYEQYFGPGTRLTVT.